Detailed here is one TCR beta chain. Its antigen specificity is not known. No base quality values were provided; no much bigger clone lies one nucleotide off. This entry comes from a study of shared clonotypes between healthy human individuals (dated by TCRdb to about 2020). Turning to the overall study: Three men and a couple of women, aged 18 to 49 years, made up the cohort. Libraries were prepared and TCR repertoires were sequenced by different laboratories using diverse techniques, in order to increase sequencing depth and limit assay-specific biases. To estimate repertoire size and how much clonotypes are shared between individuals, the study performed deep sequencing of blood TCR repertoires from five healthy adults. For each donor, CD4 naive and CD4 memory were each given three plates, CD8 naive was given two plates, and CD8 memory was given one plate. Between about 0.9 and 9 billion PBMCs per donor were obtained by leukapheresis.

Donors were healthy HIV-negative adults with no recently reported acute infections or vaccinations. Every donor was a Caucasian adult residing in Nashville, Tennessee, USA. CD4+ T cells were enriched by magnetic negative selection; naive cells were then positively selected on CD45RA, and the negative fraction formed the memory subset. Blood was obtained by leukapheresis, after which PBMCs were separated by Ficoll-Histopaque density gradient centrifugation and cryopreserved in liquid nitrogen vapor phase. Purity and quantity of every magnetically sorted T cell population were checked by analytical flow cytometry. Genomic DNA was isolated from every sorted fraction and measured by UV absorbance on a Nanodrop 2000c. TCR CDR3 regions were amplified from genomic DNA by multiplex PCR using the deep immunoSEQ assay. Genomic DNA extracted from each cell subset was distributed evenly over all wells of several immunoSEQ 96-well plates, and each plate served as one replicate. For sorted subsets, each replicate PCR was loaded with about 0.2 ug genomic DNA, equivalent to roughly 30,000 T cell genomes. Purified libraries were measured with a Qubit 3.0 fluorometer, size-checked on a Bioanalyzer 2100, and measured again with the KAPA Library Quantification kit. Every immunoSEQ 96-well plate was sequenced on a separate single-read 150-cycle Illumina NextSeq 550 flow cell. The paper's processing steps were these. Because only junctional sequences without quality scores were contained in the immunoSEQ output, filtering matching that applied to full-length reads could not be performed. Sequences were annotated with PyIR, a Python wrapper for IgBLAST v1.9, and V/J genes and CDR3 were assigned using IMGT germline references. Reads were removed for weak V/J assignments (E-value above 1e-6), missing CDR3, stop codons, out-of-frame junctions, or ambiguous translated residues. V3J clonotypes were defined by identical inferred V gene, J gene, and CDR3 amino acid sequence. The percentage overlap between two repertoires was calculated by dividing the number of shared unique clonotypes by the size of the smaller repertoire. RTK rarefaction, the Chao1 estimator, and Recon v2.1 estimates of unobserved clonotypes were used to assess repertoire richness. OLGA was used to compute generation probabilities for all TCRbeta clonotypes that the gDNA method yielded from four donors. TCRdb re-hosts the immuneACCESS table, in-frame sequences only. Its copies lack some clones; in the studies checked, an unresolved V gene accounts for under half of them, and the cause for the rest is not known. Clonal size and the V and J genes are those of that table, whereas D and trimming came from the DNA. This sample has about 2,500,000 clones in its table, and around 94% of those were observed once. The top ten clonotypes cover roughly 0.13% of the sample.

The full study reports these points: Sampling was restricted to blood, and TCR repertoires in tissues likely differ from the TCR repertoires found in blood. Pairwise subsampling indicated that sequencing depth was expected to affect the degree of clonotype sharing among donors. Approximately 5% of naive CD4, 3% to 4% of naive CD8, 2.3% of memory CD4, and about 0.4% of memory CD8 clonotypes were shared across a few donors. Larger estimated clonotype richness was generally found for naive subsets than for memory subsets. Higher generation probabilities were observed for clonotypes shared by all four sorted-subset donors than for non-shared clonotypes. Rarefaction of sorted-subset datasets indicated incomplete sequencing despite the large sequencing depth. The genetic and exposure-history diversity represented was limited by the small number of donors.

This TCR derives from a man aged 18-30 years in good health. Sequenced: naive CD4+ T cells sorted from blood. The cell subset or site label here, explained by the study, means: CD45RA+ positively selected.

At the DNA level, the sequence is TGTGCCAGCAGTGAAGCTATAGCGGGGGGGCCATATGAGCAGTTCTTC. Its translation is CASSEAIAGGPYEQFF. The chain couples TRBV6-1 to TRBJ2-1; 11 bases in the middle match TRBD2. The V end gives up 0 bases and the J end 8 bases, leaving 6 bases in the junction not matched to a gene. Measured from the cysteine to the phenylalanine, the CDR3 is 16 residues long. Only CDR3 DNA remains: 48 bases, in frame from the first base. As encoded in the germline V gene, CDR1 is MNHNS while CDR2 is SASEGT.